This T cell receptor (beta chain) was recovered during a study of T cell responses to AZD1222 COVID-19 vaccine. Findings of the study overall: With two AZD1222 doses given, Spike-specific TCR breadth and depth both rose. Only a handful of AZD1222 recipients tested seropositive at baseline. Clonal diversity may have been underestimated, and the donors were mostly white British, with more females than males. Targeting of unmutated variant regions was reportedly seen in nearly half of spike-specific TCRs.

This CDR3 region has 14 residues. Per the germline V gene, CDR1 is LGHNT and CDR2 is FRNRAP. V lost 6 bases, J lost 5 bases, and 8 bases stayed unmatched. Profiled with immunoSEQ multiplex PCR; TCRdb holds only in-frame clones, not every one. The sample has about 110,000 clones, approximately 89% seen once. Regarding this clone: The antigen is unknown.

The receptor was isolated from an adult in good health. The rearrangement links TRBV12-5 to TRBJ2-3; 7 nucleotides align to TRBD2. Sequences were derived from peripheral blood, sampled on day 0 of MenACWY control vaccination. CDR3 residues: CASGPGRRGDTQYF. CDR3 in DNA: TGTGCTAGTGGCCCCGGGAGGAGGGGAGATACGCAGTATTTT.